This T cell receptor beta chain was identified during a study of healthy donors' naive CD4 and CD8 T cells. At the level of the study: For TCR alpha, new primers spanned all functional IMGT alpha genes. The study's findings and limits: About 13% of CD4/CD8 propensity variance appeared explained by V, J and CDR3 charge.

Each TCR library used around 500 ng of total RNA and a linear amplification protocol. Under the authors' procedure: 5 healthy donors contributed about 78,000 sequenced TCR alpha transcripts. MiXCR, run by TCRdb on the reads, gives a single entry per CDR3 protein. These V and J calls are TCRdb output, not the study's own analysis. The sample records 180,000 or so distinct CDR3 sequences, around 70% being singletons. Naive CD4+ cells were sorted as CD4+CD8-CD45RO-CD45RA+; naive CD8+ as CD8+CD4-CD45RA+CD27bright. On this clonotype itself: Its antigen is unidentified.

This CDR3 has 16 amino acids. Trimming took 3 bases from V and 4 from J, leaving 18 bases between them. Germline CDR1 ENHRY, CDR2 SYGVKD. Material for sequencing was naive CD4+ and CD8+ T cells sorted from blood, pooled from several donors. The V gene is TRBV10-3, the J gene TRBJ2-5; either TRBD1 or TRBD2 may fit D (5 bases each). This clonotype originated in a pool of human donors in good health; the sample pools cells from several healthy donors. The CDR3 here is CAISEEGVRGGETQYF. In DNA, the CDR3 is TGTGCCATCAGTGAAGAAGGAGTGCGTGGGGGAGAGACCCAGTACTTC.